The entry that follows covers one T cell receptor beta chain sequence. The antigen this receptor binds is unknown. Base quality data are lacking; no much larger clone is found one base away. The V and J ends are trimmed by 9 bases and 3 bases, leaving 15 bases between them. Taken from the germline V gene, the CDR1 and CDR2 loops are SNHLY and FYNNEI. The CDR3 sequence holds 13 residues, the cysteine and phenylalanine included. The read is trimmed to its CDR3 DNA, 39 bases read in frame from base 1. Preparation of the library involved the immunoSEQ multiplex PCR assay. The multiplex PCR relied on a mix of 60 forward primers for TCR Vbeta segments and 13 reverse primers for TCR Jbeta segments. A multiplex PCR assay on genomic DNA amplified the CDR3 region of rearranged TCR beta genes. Amplified TCR beta libraries were sequenced as 87-base-pair reads on the Illumina HiSeq System. As for how the authors treated the data: Across the 700 or so repertoires, a later analysis counted roughly 77 million unique TCR beta chains, about 10 million of which were shared by at least two donors. Raw reads were error-corrected and collapsed into unique sequences with a nearest-neighbor algorithm that merged closely related sequences to remove PCR and sequencing errors. To assign V, D and J gene segments, CDR3 sequences were aligned to IMGT reference sequences. For a sequence to be retained, at least a six-nucleotide match to both a V gene segment and a J gene segment was required. Rearrangements were called productive when the CDR3 lacked stop codons and stayed in frame with V and J; all others were non-productive. Following IMGT convention, CDR3 was defined as the stretch from the second conserved V-encoded cysteine to the conserved J-encoded phenylalanine. Sequences without an unambiguous match to a single V gene segment were excluded from the earlier analysis of 500 to 700 of the donors. In an earlier analysis of approximately 610 of the donors, V segments were called functional above 56.7% productive rearrangements and were called segregating when the between-donor standard deviation exceeded 5%. A statistical classification framework was built to diagnose cytomegalovirus status from the catalog of TCR beta chain sequences. A later analysis assigned V and J genes by comparing TCR nucleotide sequences with IMGT/GENE-DB human TR gene sequences. The TCRdist pipeline was used in a later analysis to assign CDR3 sequences and most-parsimonious VDJ recombination scenarios. In a later analysis, each TCR beta chain was defined by its CDR3 amino acid sequence together with its V-gene family, and reads lacking a unique V-gene family were excluded. As a way to deal with suspected cross-contamination and a sequencing artifact, a later analysis dropped 592 nucleotide sequences that were highly shared and had low generation probability. A later analysis calculated a clonal expansion index for each public chain from normalized within-repertoire ranks of inferred template counts. A later analysis computed generation probabilities with a VDJ recombination model fitted to out-of-frame rearrangements, and checked the results against IGoR. In a later analysis, hypergeometric tests were used to score TCR-TCR, TCR-HLA and TCR-CMV co-occurrence, with a repertoire-size bias correction applied to TCR pairs. To estimate false discovery rates, a later analysis permuted the HLA or CMV assignments 20 times. In a later analysis, co-occurring TCRs were grouped with DBSCAN, and TCRdist sequence similarity was added when clustering was performed within HLA-allele-positive subsets. Co-occurrence clustering excluded repertoires with fewer than 30,000 or more than 120,000 public chains, plus five with anomalous nucleotide sharing. TCRdb obtained this table from immuneACCESS and retained in-frame rearrangements with V and J assigned. These tables miss some clones; where compared with another copy, unresolved V genes account for less than half of the shortfall, and the remainder is unexplained. That table gives V, J and clone size, and the DNA gave D and trimming. The table for this sample lists approximately 140,000 clones; around 90% of them were counted only once. Jointly, the top ten make up around 0.54% of the sample.

The cohort was made up of roughly 670 healthy bone marrow donors. At the time of sampling, all cohort members were nominally healthy, though unrecorded immune exposures were likely present. The donor tested CMV seronegative, placing the donor among the roughly 340 seronegative members of the cohort. Every donor gave a peripheral blood sample, and the peripheral blood mononuclear cells from that sample were used for TCR beta sequencing. The Qiagen DNeasy Blood Extraction Kit was used to extract genomic DNA from the blood cell samples. This entry is derived from a study of cytomegalovirus exposure and HLA in healthy donors (dated by TCRdb to about 2017). For context, the study as a whole: According to an earlier analysis of a few hundred of the donors, about 180 million T cells yielded some 110 million unique TCR beta sequences and approximately 300 Gb of sequence data. High-throughput TCR immunosequencing, statistical association of individual TCRs with disease status, and machine learning were combined to predict cytomegalovirus infection status. An earlier analysis of around 580 of the donors used high-throughput TCR beta sequencing to judge whether each TCR beta V gene segment behaved as functional or pseudogenic. Roughly 300 gigabases of sequencing data and 75 million to 85 million unique TCR sequences made up an early release that covered several hundred HLA-typed donors. A separate validation cohort of some 130 different subjects was used in addition to the 666-subject first cohort. The number of donors typed differed by locus, with roughly 620-630 for A, B, C, DRB1 and DQB1, 522 for DQA1, over 600 for DPA1, and roughly 450 for DPB1. Donor age, sex, ethnicity and CMV serostatus were collected together with the repertoire data. A later genetic analysis took genome-wide SNP genotypes for about 55% of the roughly 670 donors and used that subset as a discovery cohort. The study used immunosequencing to profile the T cell repertoires of around 600 subjects and linked those repertoires to cytomegalovirus serostatus. All discovery cohort repertoires had been generated on a single sequencing platform. Among around 400 genotyped donors of the cohort, an average of roughly 230,000 unique TCR beta nucleotide sequences was sequenced per donor, of which about 19% were non-productive. The study aimed to test whether signatures of past pathogen exposure could be identified by cataloging public T cell receptors. A later analysis re-analyzed previously published TCR beta repertoires from about 730 donors and added high-resolution HLA genotyping to study TCR occurrence patterns. A handful of DR-DQ haplotypes were handled as single units for association and clustering because linkage in the cohort was strong. HLA typing included class I and class II loci at four-digit resolution. Rather than drawing on any new phenotypic data, the later analysis identified candidate immune exposures from TCR beta sequences and the way those sequences occurred across donors. Among the approximately 420 genotyped donors, approximately 81% belonged to the genetic ancestry cluster associated with self-reported Caucasian donors.

Points the paper makes about the study in general: Immune exposure information for the cohort was limited to CMV serostatus. Over 15 rarely observed V segments, including chromosome 9 orphons, were excluded from the earlier analysis of some 590 of the donors because counts were too low. Most CMV-associated TCR beta chains appeared to be HLA-restricted in a later analysis, and the HLA associations seemed to be driven largely by CMV exposure. The authors suggested that the approach could potentially be extended to other disease states and immunological phenotypes. Only TCR beta chains were sequenced in this cohort, and the absence of alpha or paired-chain data limited detectable features. Linkage disequilibrium might explain the correlated functional status among segregating V segments, but an unknown experimental factor could not be ruled out. Compared with the roughly 720-donor mean, donors in an Asian-associated ancestry cluster had fewer N-insertions in productive TCRs, according to a later genetic analysis. A cluster of highly shared sequence variants was judged likely to represent a technical artifact of the sequencing pipeline. In a later analysis, the rate of TCR association differed among HLA loci, with DRB1 alleles having the most associated TCRs and HLA-C alleles having the fewest. A further reported finding was that TCR beta sequences accurately predicted the HLA-A and HLA-B alleles for most subjects in the first cohort. Because some donors lacked HLA typing at each locus, the association tests relied only on the typed subset. In both the original and validation cohorts, the classifier was reported to diagnose cytomegalovirus status with high specificity and sensitivity. A later analysis found that HLA-associated TCR beta chains were more clonally expanded and had lower generation probabilities than equally common non-associated chains. Strong co-occurrence of HLA alleles, especially DR and DQ, made assigning TCR associations to individual alleles difficult. In a later analysis, some 18,000 TCR beta sequences were associated with specific HLA alleles at a false discovery rate of 0.05. A later genetic analysis associated a missense DCLRE1C variant with V-gene and J-gene trimming of TCR beta chains, and an independent cohort replicated the association. The study listed 150 to 200 TCR beta chains as associated with cytomegalovirus. Three of the identified cytomegalovirus-associated TCR beta chains were confirmed in vitro to be specific for cytomegalovirus antigens. An earlier analysis of 450 to 750 of the donors showed that most TCR beta V segments appeared in productive rearrangements either about 87% or about 30% of the time, which broadly matched IMGT annotations. In a later analysis, several top co-occurrence clusters were reported to appear linked to parvovirus B19, influenza, CMV and Epstein-Barr virus. Across donors, most TCR sequences were observed very rarely, whereas some public TCRs were present in many individuals. Because the 87-base-pair reads could not distinguish some IMGT-functional V segments, including TRBV6-2 and TRBV6-3, those segments were excluded. Sequencing depth was assumed to be roughly uniform across donors in the presence/absence analyses, though that assumption may not hold.

Sample: PBMCs. This sequence was found in a woman between 35 and 50 years old in good health and CMV-seronegative. This sequence uses TRBV2 and TRBJ2-7; TRBD1 could be the D gene, as 6 bases match. The CDR3 reads as follows: CASTRQASYEQYF. The sequence in DNA is TGTGCCAGTACCCGACAGGCGAGCTACGAGCAGTACTTC.